The rows below give T cell receptor beta chains drawn from one sample of a study of beta chain features in type 1 diabetes. The repertoire was sequenced with immunoSEQ multiplex PCR; TCRdb's copy has only in-frame clones and lacks some. The top ten clones hold approximately 0.016% of a sample with 300,000 to 350,000 clones, roughly 13% of them seen once. The sequencing input was naive CD4+ T cells from blood. All receptors come from a woman younger than 35 with type 1 diabetes. The CDR3 runs from the conserved cysteine through the conserved F or W. A D gene is named only where the DNA matches it firmly. Some rows have no size entry. The others give once, few or many, or a class for an expanded clone.

TRBD1	.	TRBV6-5	TRBJ1-1	CASSYLGRGLNTEAFF	TGTGCCAGCAGTTACCTCGGTAGGGGGCTGAACACTGAAGCTTTCTTT
TRBD1	.	TRBV7-8	TRBJ1-2	CASSLVGQGAKYGYTF	TGTGCCAGCAGCTTAGTGGGACAGGGGGCGAAGTATGGCTACACCTTC
.	.	TRBV5-5	TRBJ2-3	CASSFDWQAYTDTQYF	TGTGCCAGCAGCTTTGATTGGCAGGCTTACACAGATACGCAGTATTTT
.	.	TRBV7-2	TRBJ1-3	CASSFGWESSGNTIYF	TGTGCCAGCAGCTTCGGGTGGGAGAGCTCTGGAAACACCATATATTTT
.	.	TRBV5-1	TRBJ2-2	CASRLDMLAGELFF	TGCGCCAGCAGACTCGATATGCTAGCCGGGGAGCTGTTTTTT
.	many	TRBV29-1	TRBJ2-7	CSVGHRSYEQYF	TGCAGCGTTGGGCACCGCTCCTACGAGCAGTACTTC
TRBD1	.	TRBV2	TRBJ1-5	CASSGTGGEQPQHF	TGTGCCAGCAGTGGGACAGGGGGAGAACAGCCCCAGCATTTT
.	.	TRBV18	TRBJ2-7	CASSEQFASYEQYF	TGTGCCAGCTCTGAACAGTTTGCTTCCTACGAGCAGTACTTC
.	few	TRBV29-1	TRBJ2-3	CSVSTQRSGARGWAQYF	TGCAGCGTTTCGACACAACGATCCGGGGCCCGGGGGTGGGCGCAGTATTTT
.	few	TRBV11-2	TRBJ2-7	CASSLPRGTSYEQYF	TGTGCCAGCAGCCTCCCTAGGGGCACCTCCTACGAGCAGTACTTC
.	.	TRBV7-2	TRBJ1-2	CASSSALGARGYTF	TGTGCCAGCAGCTCTGCCTTGGGGGCCAGGGGCTACACCTTC
.	.	TRBV25-1	TRBJ2-7	CASTDRWRNEQYF	TGTGCCAGCACCGACAGGTGGAGAAACGAGCAGTACTTC
.	.	TRBV5-1	TRBJ2-1	CASSLAGGSGGEQFF	TGCGCCAGCAGCTTGGCAGGGGGGAGCGGAGGGGAGCAGTTCTTC
.	.	TRBV9	TRBJ2-1	CASSPQYNEQFF	TGTGCCAGCAGCCCCCAGTACAATGAGCAGTTCTTC
.	.	TRBV5-4	TRBJ1-4	CASSLGQPNEKLFF	TGTGCCAGCAGCTTGGGACAGCCTAATGAAAAACTGTTTTTT
.	.	TRBV7-9	TRBJ2-1	CASSLAPGALATYNEQFF	TGTGCCAGCAGCTTAGCCCCAGGTGCGCTAGCGACCTACAATGAGCAGTTCTTC
.	.	TRBV4-1	TRBJ1-2	CASSQGGGYGYTF	TGCGCCAGCAGCCAAGGGGGCGGCTATGGCTACACCTTC
.	few	TRBV5-4	TRBJ2-5	CASSLIGVGVETQYF	TGTGCCAGCAGCTTGATTGGAGTTGGAGTAGAGACCCAGTACTTC
.	.	TRBV5-6	TRBJ1-2	CASSLLSGDGYTF	TGTGCCAGCAGCTTGTTGTCGGGGGATGGCTACACCTTC
.	few	TRBV29-1	TRBJ1-4	CSVEPCNEKLFF	TGCAGCGTTGAACCATGTAATGAAAAACTGTTTTTT
.	.	TRBV6-5	TRBJ2-2	CASSYRVRANTGELFF	TGTGCCAGCAGTTACAGGGTCAGGGCGAACACCGGGGAGCTGTTTTTT
TRBD2	few	TRBV11-2	TRBJ2-5	CASCASGSLETQYF	TGTGCCAGCTGCGCTAGCGGGAGTTTGGAGACCCAGTACTTC
.	once	TRBV6-6	TRBJ2-3	CASSYSGRETTDTQYF	TGTGCCAGCAGTTACTCGGGACGGGAGACCACAGATACGCAGTATTTT
TRBD1	few	TRBV7-2	TRBJ1-2	CASSLGQGTSSGYGYTF	TGTGCCAGCAGCTTAGGACAGGGGACCTCATCGGGATATGGCTACACCTTC
.	few	TRBV18	TRBJ2-2	CASSPLGQNTGELFF	TGTGCCAGCTCACCACTGGGACAGAACACCGGGGAGCTGTTTTTT
.	few	TRBV6-6	TRBJ1-3	CASSSATGTSGNTIYF	TGTGCCAGCAGTTCCGCCACCGGGACTTCTGGAAACACCATATATTTT
TRBD2	.	TRBV14	TRBJ2-3	CASSQPGLAVTDTQYF	TGTGCCAGCAGCCAACCGGGACTAGCGGTTACAGATACGCAGTATTTT
.	.	TRBV7-3	TRBJ2-3	CASSSRSSTDTQYF	TGTGCCAGCAGCTCTCGGTCCAGCACAGATACGCAGTATTTT
TRBD2	.	TRBV30	TRBJ2-1	CAWSLGGSKVNEQFF	TGTGCCTGGAGTTTGGGCGGGAGCAAGGTCAATGAGCAGTTCTTC
.	.	TRBV6-5	TRBJ1-5	CASSPGLWEPQHF	TGTGCCAGCAGTCCAGGGCTATGGGAGCCCCAGCATTTT
.	few	TRBV30	TRBJ2-5	CAWSVQSETQYF	TGTGCCTGGAGTGTTCAGTCGGAGACCCAGTACTTC
.	few	TRBV5-4	TRBJ1-5	CASSFGPQGSNQPQHF	TGTGCCAGCAGCTTCGGCCCCCAGGGGAGCAATCAGCCCCAGCATTTT
.	.	TRBV18	TRBJ1-2	CASSEGVGFEGYGYTF	TGTGCCAGCTCCGAAGGGGTAGGTTTTGAAGGCTATGGCTACACCTTC
TRBD1	.	TRBV5-1	TRBJ2-7	CASSLAEGQPTPYEQYF	TGCGCCAGCAGCTTGGCCGAGGGACAGCCTACACCCTACGAGCAGTACTTC
TRBD1	.	TRBV6-5	TRBJ1-1	CASSPRDRANTEAFF	TGTGCCAGCAGTCCACGGGACAGGGCGAACACTGAAGCTTTCTTT
TRBD1	few	TRBV18	TRBJ2-1	CASSPGTGLRDEQFF	TGTGCCAGCTCACCCGGGACAGGCCTTAGGGATGAGCAGTTCTTC
.	.	TRBV5-1	TRBJ2-7	CASSLLPGEGKEYEQYF	TGCGCCAGCAGCTTGCTCCCTGGCGAGGGCAAAGAGTACGAGCAGTACTTC
.	.	TRBV5-1	TRBJ2-3	CASSTLQDTDTQYF	TGCGCCAGCAGCACCCTCCAGGACACAGATACGCAGTATTTT
.	few	TRBV9	TRBJ2-7	CASSDGGLSSSYEQYF	TGTGCCAGCAGCGACGGCGGCCTGAGCAGCTCCTACGAGCAGTACTTC
.	few	TRBV28	TRBJ2-3	CASMGSVSTDTQYF	TGTGCCAGCATGGGTAGCGTGAGCACAGATACGCAGTATTTT
TRBD2	.	TRBV19	TRBJ2-1	CASSMRLAGINNEQFF	TGTGCCAGTAGTATGAGGCTAGCGGGAATCAACAATGAGCAGTTCTTC
.	few	TRBV27	TRBJ1-2	CASKPIPGREGYGYTF	TGTGCCAGTAAACCGATTCCGGGACGGGAGGGGTATGGCTACACCTTC
TRBD1	few	TRBV7-2	TRBJ2-7	CASSPRQGSYEQYF	TGTGCCAGCAGCCCACGACAGGGAAGCTACGAGCAGTACTTC
.	few	TRBV30	TRBJ1-2	CAWSGQLYGYTF	TGTGCCTGGAGTGGACAGCTCTATGGCTACACCTTC
TRBD2	few	TRBV18	TRBJ2-1	CASSPGLAINGNEQFF	TGTGCCAGCTCACCGGGACTAGCGATAAACGGCAATGAGCAGTTCTTC
.	.	TRBV6-1	TRBJ1-2	CASRDSPYGGYTF	TGTGCCAGCAGGGACAGCCCATATGGCGGCTACACCTTC
TRBD1	.	TRBV13	TRBJ2-1	CASGHGQGVGEQFF	TGTGCCAGCGGGCACGGACAGGGGGTGGGTGAGCAGTTCTTC
TRBD1	few	TRBV7-2	TRBJ2-1	CASSFLGADRGYNEQFF	TGTGCCAGCAGCTTCCTCGGGGCGGACAGGGGATACAATGAGCAGTTCTTC
TRBD1	.	TRBV12-5	TRBJ1-2	CASELGTGSIGYTF	TGTGCTAGTGAATTAGGGACAGGGAGTATTGGCTACACCTTC
TRBD1	.	TRBV5-1	TRBJ2-7	CASSLEGTGGEQYF	TGCGCCAGCAGCTTGGAGGGGACAGGGGGCGAGCAGTACTTC
TRBD2	.	TRBV11-2	TRBJ2-1	CASITRAGASRNEQFF	TGTGCCAGCATCACGCGGGCGGGAGCTTCACGGAATGAGCAGTTCTTC
TRBD1	few	TRBV9	TRBJ2-1	CASSVLGTGGSYEQFF	TGTGCCAGCAGCGTCCTCGGGACAGGGGGGAGTTATGAGCAGTTCTTC
TRBD1	few	TRBV7-3	TRBJ2-5	CASSRDRGAETQYF	TGTGCCAGCAGCCGGGACAGGGGTGCCGAGACCCAGTACTTC
TRBD1	few	TRBV19	TRBJ1-4	CASFAAAGQGEGEKLFF	TGTGCCAGTTTTGCCGCAGCGGGACAGGGGGAAGGTGAAAAACTGTTTTTT
TRBD1	few	TRBV7-9	TRBJ2-7	CASRPPGTGRHEQYF	TGTGCCAGCAGGCCTCCCGGGACAGGTAGACACGAGCAGTACTTC